The clone carrying this TCR beta chain was picked up many times. Its antigen remains unknown. The record originates from a study of CD8+CD57+ T cells in acquired aplastic anemia. About the study: On average, sorted CD4+ and CD8+ cells gave approximately 3.1 ug of DNA. Study-level points and caveats: Shared by patients and controls, 25 to 30 CD8+ CDR3s were abundant in patients. Levels of CD8+ Simpson's diversity were not significantly distinct in patients versus controls.

Losses at the gene ends were 4 bases for V and 9 bases for J; bases not matched to a gene: 11. There are 16 residues in the CDR3. The germline V gene encodes CDR1 SGDLS and CDR2 YYNGEE. Using genomic DNA as the template, TCR beta VDJ and CDR3 profiling was carried out. Using its own MiXCR run on the reads, TCRdb lists one record per CDR3 protein. The sample has over 150,000 distinct CDR3 sequences; less than 70% are singletons. The rearrangement uses TRBV9 and TRBJ2-1, with 12 positions matching TRBD2. The clonotype was recovered from a human donor in good health, serving as a control. Sequencing used sorted CD4+, CD8+, or CD8+CD57+ T cells (not recorded which) from PBMCs. CDR3 protein: CASSPGGLAGVGEQFF. DNA for the CDR3: TGTGCCAGCAGCCCAGGGGGACTAGCGGGTGTCGGTGAGCAGTTCTTC. Variable domain in full (rest from reference TRBV9 and TRBJ2-1): DSGVTQTPKHLITATGQRVTLRCSPRSGDLSVYWYQQSLDQGLQFLIQYYNGEERAKGNILERFSAQQFPDLHSELNLSSLELGDSALYFCASSPGGLAGVGEQFFGPGTRLTVL.